This T cell receptor (beta chain) derives from a study of T cell changes during pregnancy in multiple sclerosis. Using immunoSEQ multiplex PCR, the repertoire was profiled, and TCRdb retains in-frame clones only, with some absent. In the table there are tens of thousands of clones, less than 95% of which are singletons. The CDR3 covers 14 residues. Deletions cut 6 bases from V and 0 bases from J, with 11 bases between. Germline V gene sequence: CDR1 MNHEY, CDR2 SVGAGI. This sequence joins TRBV6-5 and TRBJ1-1; D perhaps matches TRBD1 (5 bases). The source is a female donor in good health, enrolled as a control in a pregnancy study. The material sequenced was peripheral blood, taken in the third trimester of pregnancy. This chain's CDR3 is CASSAGPLNTEAFF. CDR3 in DNA: TGTGCCAGCAGCGCGGGACCCTTGAACACTGAAGCTTTCTTT.